The T cell receptor beta chain described here comes from a study of T-cell memory formation after mild COVID-19. CDR1 is LNHDA, CDR2 SQIVND, per germline (reference sequence). There are 17 residues in the CDR3. Trimming removed 4 bases at V and 0 bases at J, with 13 bases between. Sample barcodes and UMIs were carried by the TCR alpha and TCR beta cDNA libraries that 5'RACE generated with constant-segment primers. From the 5' RACE reads, TCRdb called clonotypes with MiXCR, one entry per CDR3 protein. The table lists 60,000 to 65,000 distinct CDR3 sequences, about a tenth of them singletons. In the case of this clonotype: Its antigen remains unidentified.

Study-wide results and caveats: Researchers could not confirm that second-wave clones peaking on day 37 targeted SARS-CoV-2.

The source is a man aged 18 to 30 who had mild COVID-19 (a few samples of this study predate the infection). Cell type and time point are not known. The chain joins TRBV19 to TRBJ2-6; D may correspond to TRBD1 or TRBD2 (5 bases each). The specimen sequenced was PBMCs or a T cell subset sorted from them (not recorded which). The CDR3 bases are TGTGCCAGTAGTACCCCCCCGGGGCGCTCTGGGGCCAACGTCCTGACTTTC. It yields the protein CASSTPPGRSGANVLTF.